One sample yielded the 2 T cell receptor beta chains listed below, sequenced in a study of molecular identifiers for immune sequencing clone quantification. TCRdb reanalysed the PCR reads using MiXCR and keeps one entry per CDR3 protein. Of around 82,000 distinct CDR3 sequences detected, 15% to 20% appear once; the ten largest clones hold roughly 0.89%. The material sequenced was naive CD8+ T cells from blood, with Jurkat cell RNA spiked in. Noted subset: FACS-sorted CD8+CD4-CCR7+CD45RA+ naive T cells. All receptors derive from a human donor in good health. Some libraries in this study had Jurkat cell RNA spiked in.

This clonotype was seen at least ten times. CDR3 bases: TGTGCCAGCAGCTTAGTCCCTGGGGCTAGCGGGGCCTCCTACGAGCAGTACTTC. Its protein is CASSLVPGASGASYEQYF. The chain links TRBV7-9 to TRBJ2-7, with 9 bases fitting TRBD2. The junction had 10 bases not matched to a gene; V was cut back by 1 base and J by 0 bases. The germline V gene encodes CDR1 SEHNR and CDR2 FQNEAQ (reference sequence). The length of the CDR3 is 18 residues.

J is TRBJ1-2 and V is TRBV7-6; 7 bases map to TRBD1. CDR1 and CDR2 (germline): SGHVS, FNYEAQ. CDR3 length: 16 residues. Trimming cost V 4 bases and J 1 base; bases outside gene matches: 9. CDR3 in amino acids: CASSSDGQEINYGYTF. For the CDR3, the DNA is TGTGCCAGCAGCTCCGATGGACAGGAAATTAACTATGGCTACACCTTC.